Reported below is one TCR beta chain. Its antigen is still unknown. The sample is drawn from a study of T-cell memory formation after mild COVID-19. Study summary: Each donor largely had its own TCR clusters.

Constant-segment primers and 5'RACE yielded cDNA libraries for TCR alpha and TCR beta, each carrying sample barcodes and UMIs. Via MiXCR, TCRdb re-called the 5' RACE reads, giving one row per CDR3 protein. The sample contains approximately 500,000 distinct CDR3 sequences, approximately 25% of which appear only once. Study conclusions and caveats: Memory cells collected pre-infection included some clones that later responded, suggesting cross-reactive memory joined. A balance of CD4 and CD8 characterized clones contracting day 15 to 85, whereas later expanders leaned CD4+.

Germline assignment: CDR1 KGHSH and CDR2 LQKENI. Between the trimmed V and J ends, which lost 3 bases and 5 bases, there was a span of 19 bases. The CDR3 is made up of 16 amino acids. The source material was PBMCs or a T cell subset sorted from them (not recorded which). This TCR was sampled from an adult woman who had mild COVID-19 (a few samples of this study predate the infection). Cell type and time point are not known. This chain joins TRBV18 and TRBJ1-2, with D maybe TRBD1 (6 bases). In nucleotides, the CDR3 is TGTGCCAGCTCACCCGCTCCGCCGGACAGCGGGTATGGCTACACCTTC. Residues: CASSPAPPDSGYGYTF.